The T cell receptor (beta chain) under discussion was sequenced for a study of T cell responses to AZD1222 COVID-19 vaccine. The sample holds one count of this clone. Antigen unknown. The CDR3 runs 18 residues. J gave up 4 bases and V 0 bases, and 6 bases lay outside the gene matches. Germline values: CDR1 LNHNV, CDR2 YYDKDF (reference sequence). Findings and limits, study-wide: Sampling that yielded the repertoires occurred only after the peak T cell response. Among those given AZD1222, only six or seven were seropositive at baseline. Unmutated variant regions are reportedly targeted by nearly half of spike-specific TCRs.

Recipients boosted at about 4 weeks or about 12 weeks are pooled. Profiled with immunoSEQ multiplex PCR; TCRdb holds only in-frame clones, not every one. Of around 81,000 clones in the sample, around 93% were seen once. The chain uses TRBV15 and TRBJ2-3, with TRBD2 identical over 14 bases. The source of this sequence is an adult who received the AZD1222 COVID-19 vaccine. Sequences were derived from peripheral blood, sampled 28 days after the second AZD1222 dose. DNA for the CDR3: TGTGCCACCAGCAGAGATGGGGGACTAGCGGGAGTAGCAGATACGCAGTATTTT. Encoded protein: CATSRDGGLAGVADTQYF.